A selection of T cell receptor beta chains follows, all from one sample in a study of shared clonotypes between healthy human individuals. The method was immunoSEQ multiplex PCR; TCRdb's version includes in-frame clones alone and lacks a portion of them. Here the sample spans around 750,000 clones, around 74% being singletons. Sequencing was done on a sample of memory CD4+ T cells sorted from blood. All receptors come from a woman younger than 45 in good health. Both conserved end residues are part of each CDR3. D genes are given only for firm matches. Some rows have no size entry. The others give once, few or many, or a class for an expanded clone.

cdr3_nt: TGCGCCAGCAGCCAAGGGGTGGGGGGGTGGAGGGAACAAGCTTTCTTT
cdr3_aa: CASSQGVGGWREQAFF
clone_size: -
d_call: -
j_call: TRBJ1-1
v_call: TRBV4-1

cdr3_nt: TGTGCCAGCAGCGTCGACCCGGAGGATACGCAGTATTTT
cdr3_aa: CASSVDPEDTQYF
clone_size: few
d_call: -
j_call: TRBJ2-3
v_call: TRBV7-9

cdr3_nt: TGTGCCAGCAGTAAACCCGGGGAGCTGTTTTTT
cdr3_aa: CASSKPGELFF
clone_size: -
d_call: -
j_call: TRBJ2-2
v_call: TRBV6-6

cdr3_nt: TGTGCCAGCACCAGGGGCAGGGACACTGAAGCTTTCTTT
cdr3_aa: CASTRGRDTEAFF
clone_size: -
d_call: -
j_call: TRBJ1-1
v_call: TRBV19

cdr3_nt: TGTGCCAGCAGTGACAGGACAGGGCTTCAGCCCCAGCATTTT
cdr3_aa: CASSDRTGLQPQHF
clone_size: -
d_call: TRBD1
j_call: TRBJ1-5
v_call: TRBV6-1

cdr3_nt: TGTGCCAGCAGTTCGGGCCTCTACGAGCAGTACTTC
cdr3_aa: CASSSGLYEQYF
clone_size: once
d_call: -
j_call: TRBJ2-7
v_call: TRBV28

cdr3_nt: TGTGCCACCTCGGGTGTTGGCGGGAGAACGTTCTTC
cdr3_aa: CATSGVGGRTFF
clone_size: -
d_call: TRBD2
j_call: TRBJ2-1
v_call: TRBV5-6

cdr3_nt: TGTGCCAGCGGGAGGGGACGGGCTAACTATGGCTACACCTTC
cdr3_aa: CASGRGRANYGYTF
clone_size: -
d_call: -
j_call: TRBJ1-2
v_call: TRBV28

cdr3_nt: TGTGCCAGCAGCTTACAGGGAGAGACCCAGTACTTC
cdr3_aa: CASSLQGETQYF
clone_size: -
d_call: -
j_call: TRBJ2-5
v_call: TRBV11-3

cdr3_nt: TGTGCCAGCAGCTTCCCGGGAGTGGGTAACAATGAGCAGTTCTTC
cdr3_aa: CASSFPGVGNNEQFF
clone_size: few
d_call: -
j_call: TRBJ2-1
v_call: TRBV5-4

cdr3_nt: TGTGCCAGCAGTCACCGGGACAGGGGTTACGAGCAGTACTTC
cdr3_aa: CASSHRDRGYEQYF
clone_size: few
d_call: TRBD1
j_call: TRBJ2-7
v_call: TRBV6-6

cdr3_nt: TGCGCCAGCAGCCTCGACACCCTCGGGTACAATGAGCAGTTCTTC
cdr3_aa: CASSLDTLGYNEQFF
clone_size: -
d_call: -
j_call: TRBJ2-1
v_call: TRBV5-1

cdr3_nt: TGTGCCTGGGACAGGGGGCCGGTCGAGCAGTACTTC
cdr3_aa: CAWDRGPVEQYF
clone_size: -
d_call: TRBD1
j_call: TRBJ2-7
v_call: TRBV30

cdr3_nt: TGCGCCAGCAGCCCGGGGGACACCGGGGAGCTGTTTTTT
cdr3_aa: CASSPGDTGELFF
clone_size: -
d_call: -
j_call: TRBJ2-2
v_call: TRBV5-1

cdr3_nt: TGCAGCGTTGGCCGGGCAGGGGGCGAGCAGTACTTC
cdr3_aa: CSVGRAGGEQYF
clone_size: few
d_call: TRBD1
j_call: TRBJ2-7
v_call: TRBV29-1

cdr3_nt: TGTGCCATCAGTGAGTCGGCAGACCTGAACACTGAAGCTTTCTTT
cdr3_aa: CAISESADLNTEAFF
clone_size: -
d_call: -
j_call: TRBJ1-1
v_call: TRBV10-3

cdr3_nt: TGTGCCAGCAGCTTAGCGCGGGACCCTTCCTACGAGCAGTACTTC
cdr3_aa: CASSLARDPSYEQYF
clone_size: -
d_call: -
j_call: TRBJ2-7
v_call: TRBV7-6

cdr3_nt: TGTGCCAGCTCGGCAGTCTCGAATCAGCCCCAGCATTTT
cdr3_aa: CASSAVSNQPQHF
clone_size: -
d_call: -
j_call: TRBJ1-5
v_call: TRBV28

cdr3_nt: TGTGCCAGCAGTGAACCGGGGCACAAAAACATTCAGTACTTC
cdr3_aa: CASSEPGHKNIQYF
clone_size: -
d_call: -
j_call: TRBJ2-4
v_call: TRBV25-1

cdr3_nt: TGTGCCAGCAGTGCTCTAGCGGCCGGGGAGCTGTTTTTT
cdr3_aa: CASSALAAGELFF
clone_size: -
d_call: TRBD2
j_call: TRBJ2-2
v_call: TRBV2

cdr3_nt: TGTGCCAGCAGTCCCACGGGGGAGCAGTACTTC
cdr3_aa: CASSPTGEQYF
clone_size: once
d_call: -
j_call: TRBJ2-7
v_call: TRBV28

cdr3_nt: TGTGCCAGCAGGGGAGCAGGGGAATCAACTAATGAAAAACTGTTTTTT
cdr3_aa: CASRGAGESTNEKLFF
clone_size: -
d_call: -
j_call: TRBJ1-4
v_call: TRBV28

cdr3_nt: TGCGCCAGCAGCGCAGGGGGGGGGACCCAGTACTTC
cdr3_aa: CASSAGGGTQYF
clone_size: -
d_call: -
j_call: TRBJ2-5
v_call: TRBV5-1

cdr3_nt: TGTGCCAGCAGTTTAAGGTGGTCGGCCAAAAACATTCAGTACTTC
cdr3_aa: CASSLRWSAKNIQYF
clone_size: -
d_call: -
j_call: TRBJ2-4
v_call: TRBV27

cdr3_nt: TGTGCCAGCAGTTCCCGGCGGTATAGCAATCAGCCCCAGCATTTT
cdr3_aa: CASSSRRYSNQPQHF
clone_size: -
d_call: -
j_call: TRBJ1-5
v_call: TRBV28

cdr3_nt: TGTGCCAGCAGCTTGGGGGTTACAGGGATGGGCCAGCCCCAGCATTTT
cdr3_aa: CASSLGVTGMGQPQHF
clone_size: -
d_call: -
j_call: TRBJ1-5
v_call: TRBV5-6

cdr3_nt: TGTGCCTGGAGTTTGACAGGGGCCCGAGGGGGGGCTTTCTTT
cdr3_aa: CAWSLTGARGGAFF
clone_size: -
d_call: TRBD1
j_call: TRBJ1-1
v_call: TRBV30

cdr3_nt: TGTGCCATAGGGGCGACACTTTCCTTTTACGAGCAGTACTTC
cdr3_aa: CAIGATLSFYEQYF
clone_size: few
d_call: -
j_call: TRBJ2-7
v_call: TRBV2

cdr3_nt: TGTGCCAGCAGTTCGATCGTGTATGAGCAGTTCTTC
cdr3_aa: CASSSIVYEQFF
clone_size: few
d_call: -
j_call: TRBJ2-1
v_call: TRBV28